This record looks at one TCR beta chain sequence and its context. This entry is derived from a study of blood T cell repertoires in COVID-19. Study context: From T cells, B-cell-depleted T cells, or PBMCs came the material, which was cDNA or gDNA.

In the authors' workflow: Amplification from reference gene primers served as the basis for estimated nucleated cell counts. Produced via immunoSEQ multiplex PCR; TCRdb's table is partial and in-frame only. V and J calls and clone size are those listed in that table; D and trimming were worked out from the DNA. The data hold roughly 42,000 clones, with roughly 79% observed a single time. This CDR3 has 14 residues. With V trimmed by 6 bases and J by 7 bases, 7 bases remained unmatched. Germline lookup yields CDR1 LNHNV and CDR2 YYDKDF (reference sequence). The specimen sequenced was peripheral blood. This TCR was sampled from an elderly woman with acute or convalescent COVID-19. The rearrangement joins TRBV15 to TRBJ1-5; 9 bases fit TRBD1. The CDR3 sequence is CATRSGTGYQPQHF. CDR3 in DNA: TGTGCCACCAGATCCGGGACAGGGTACCAGCCCCAGCATTTT.